The entry below gives a single T cell receptor beta chain sequence along with its context. Germline values: CDR1 KGHSH, CDR2 LQKENI. The CDR3 runs to 17 residues. V lost 3 bases to trimming and J lost 8 bases; unmatched junction nucleotides: 17. This sample is drawn from a study of control samples from healthy donors and cancer patients. Produced via immunoSEQ multiplex PCR; TCRdb's table is partial and in-frame only. The data show about 95,000 clones, about 88% seen once. This chain links TRBV18 with TRBJ1-2; 8 nucleotides agree with TRBD1. The source of this sequence is a woman aged 70-85 years in good health. Sequencing was done on a sample of blood. CDR3 sequence (DNA): TGTGCCAGCTCACCGGGGCCCCGGACAGGGCACACGGGGGGCTACACCTTC. This sequence encodes CASSPGPRTGHTGGYTF.